This paragraph covers one TCR beta chain sequence. This entry belongs to a study of cytomegalovirus exposure and HLA in healthy donors. In the PCR, 60 Vbeta and 13 Jbeta primers were used. Only in-frame clones appear in the TCRdb table, and some are missing; sequencing was by immunoSEQ multiplex PCR. Among some 170,000 clones, approximately 80% were seen once, and the ten largest hold roughly 2.7%. Germline CDR1 is MNHNS and CDR2 is SASEGT. CDR3 size: 16 residues. V dropped 3 bases and J dropped 4; count of bases not matched to a gene: 8. The receptor comes from a female donor in good health and CMV-seronegative. Material for sequencing was PBMCs. V is TRBV6-1 and J is TRBJ1-4, with 7 bases that match TRBD1. As DNA, the CDR3 is TGTGCCAGCAGTGATTACAGGGGCGAGGGTAATGAAAAACTGTTTTTT. Residues: CASSDYRGEGNEKLFF.